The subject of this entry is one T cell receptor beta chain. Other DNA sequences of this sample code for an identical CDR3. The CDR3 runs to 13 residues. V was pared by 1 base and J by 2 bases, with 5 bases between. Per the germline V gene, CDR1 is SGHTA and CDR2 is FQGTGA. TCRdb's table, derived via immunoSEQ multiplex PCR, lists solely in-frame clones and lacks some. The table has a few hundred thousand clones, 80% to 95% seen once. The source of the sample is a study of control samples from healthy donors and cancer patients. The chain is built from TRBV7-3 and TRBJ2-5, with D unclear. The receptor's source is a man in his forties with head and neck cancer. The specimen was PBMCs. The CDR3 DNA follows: TGTGCCAGCAGCTTAATAGCACAAGAGACCCAGTACTTC. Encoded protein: CASSLIAQETQYF.